What follows are 19 T cell receptor beta chains derived from one specimen sequenced in a study of vaccination effects on CD4 cells after COVID-19. Their antigen targets remain unknown. Following 10 days of culture, CD4+ T cells were isolated. This table comes from immunoSEQ multiplex PCR, and its TCRdb copy is limited to in-frame clones, with some not included. The sample contains some 49,000 clones, approximately 74% of which appear only once. The specimen comprised CD4+ T cells from PBMCs cultured without peptide, sampled before COVID-19 vaccination. These receptors all come from a human donor who had a prior SARS-CoV-2 infection.

The chain recombines TRBV3-1 (or the pseudogene TRBV3-2) with TRBJ2-5; tentative D call: TRBD1 (5 bases). Germline loops: CDR1 LGHDT, CDR2 YNNKEL (reference sequence). The CDR3 extends over 16 amino acids. V dropped 0 bases and J dropped 1 base, with 12 bases sitting between them. The CDR3 region is CASSQEFDRRQETQYF. The CDR3 DNA sequence: TGTGCCAGCAGCCAAGAGTTTGACAGACGCCAAGAGACCCAGTACTTC.

The count of this clone is one. The chain is built from TRBV4-2 and TRBJ2-5, with 7 bases identical to TRBD1. The CDR3 length is 17 residues. V lost 0 bases and J lost 2; bases outside the gene matches: 9. Germline-derived CDR1 and CDR2 are LGHNA and YNFKEQ. The CDR3 DNA reads as TGTGCCAGCAGCCAAGATCCCGCGAGGACAGGTCAAGAGACCCAGTACTTC. Amino acid sequence: CASSQDPARTGQETQYF.

The table lists this clone with a few counts. The chain joins TRBV5-4 to TRBJ2-5; 11 bases align to TRBD2. V lost 0 bases and J lost 2; bases outside the gene matches: 0. The CDR3 sequence is 15 residues long. The V gene's germline CDR1 is SGHNT and CDR2 YYREEE (reference sequence). CDR3 sequence: CASSLGLAGQETQYF. In DNA, the CDR3 is TGTGCCAGCAGCTTGGGACTAGCGGGGCAAGAGACCCAGTACTTC.

This clone is judged medium-sized (0.01 to 0.1%). This chain connects TRBV24-1 to TRBJ2-7; 9 nucleotides match TRBD1. Germline V lookup: CDR1 KGHDR, CDR2 SFDVKD. The CDR3 sequence is 15 residues long. V lost 9 bases, J lost 5 bases, and 13 bases stayed unmatched. The CDR3 is CATFSTGQGLHEQYF. DNA of the CDR3: TGTGCCACCTTCTCCACAGGACAGGGGCTGCACGAGCAGTACTTC.

This sequence joins TRBV12-3 or TRBV12-4 and TRBJ1-5, with unresolved D. V was shortened by 3 bases and J by 3 bases, with 6 bases between the two germline ends. CDR3 size: 13 residues. CDR3 DNA: TGTGCCAGCAGTTTGACGTCCAATCAGCCCCAGCATTTT. This encodes CASSLTSNQPQHF.

By its share, this clone is medium-sized. This sequence joins TRBV2 and TRBJ1-5, with 9 bases aligning to TRBD1. V lost 6 bases, J lost 6 bases, and 12 bases stayed unmatched. Germline V gives CDR1 SNHLY, CDR2 FYNNEI. The CDR3 contains 16 residues. The chain's CDR3 is CASSREGTGFSQPQHF. The CDR3 nucleotides read TGTGCCAGCAGCAGAGAGGGGACAGGGTTTAGTCAGCCCCAGCATTTT.

The rearrangement links TRBV5-1 to TRBJ2-1, with 13 bases lining up with TRBD2. The CDR3 loop spans 17 amino acids. Looked up from germline, CDR1 is SGHRS and CDR2 is YFSETQ. With V trimmed by 4 bases and J by 6 bases, 10 bases remained unmatched. CDR3 in amino acids: CASSRGTSGIYPNEQFF. CDR3 in DNA: TGCGCCAGCAGCCGGGGGACTAGCGGGATCTATCCCAATGAGCAGTTCTTC.

The chain is built from TRBV7-9 and TRBJ1-4; D not certain. The CDR3 loop spans 15 amino acids. V lost 1 base and J 4 bases, leaving 10 bases between the germline ends. Germline-derived CDR1 and CDR2 are SEHNR and FQNEAQ (reference sequence). The CDR3 DNA follows: TGTGCCAGCAGCTTAGAAGGGCAGAGTAATGAAAAACTGTTTTTT. Its translation is CASSLEGQSNEKLFF.

The V gene is TRBV5-1, the J gene TRBJ2-2; 12 bases are shared with TRBD2. The CDR3 runs to 16 residues. Germline loops: CDR1 SGHRS, CDR2 YFSETQ. Trimming removed 4 bases from V and 4 bases from J; junction bases left unmatched: 5. The CDR3 is CASSLMTSGGTGELFF. The CDR3 nucleotides read TGCGCCAGCAGCCTAATGACTAGCGGGGGCACCGGGGAGCTGTTTTTT.

The rearrangement links TRBV7-9 to TRBJ1-4; a weak D match, TRBD1 (5 bases). In germline, CDR1 is SEHNR, CDR2 FQNEAQ (reference sequence). This CDR3 has 14 residues. V lost 1 base to trimming and J lost 10 bases, with 13 bases between them. In DNA form, the CDR3 reads TGTGCCAGCAGCTTAGAACCGGGGCTAGGAAAACTGTTTTTT. Translating it yields CASSLEPGLGKLFF.

V usage is TRBV6-2 or TRBV6-3 and J usage is TRBJ2-1; tentative D call: TRBD2 (5 bases). V lost 2 bases, J lost 3 bases, and 8 bases lay in between. Germline V gene lookup returns CDR1 MNHEY and CDR2 SVGEGT. This CDR3 has 14 residues. CDR3 nucleotides: TGTGCCAGCAGTTACGGCGGAGGCTACAATGAGCAGTTCTTC. Translating it yields CASSYGGGYNEQFF.

The gene calls are TRBV7-9 and TRBJ2-2; D perhaps matches TRBD2 (6 bases). The CDR3 has 13 amino acids. CDR1 is SEHNR, CDR2 FQNEAQ, per germline (reference sequence). With 5 bases removed from V and 6 bases from J, the gap between germline ends came to 10 bases. CDR3: CASSPRGAGELFF. In DNA form, the CDR3 reads TGTGCCAGCAGCCCTCGCGGGGCCGGGGAGCTGTTTTTT.

The V gene is TRBV5-6, the J gene TRBJ2-1, with D possibly being TRBD1 (5 bases). Trimming took 2 bases from V and 6 from J, leaving 12 bases between them. This CDR3 region has 14 residues. CDR1 and CDR2 (germline): SGHDT, YYEEEE. In DNA, the CDR3 is TGTGCCAGCAGCTTTTGGGCAGGGATCAATGAGCAGTTCTTC. Translated, it gives CASSFWAGINEQFF.

V gene TRBV6-1 combines with J gene TRBJ2-2; TRBD2 agrees at 8 bases. The germline V gene encodes CDR1 MNHNS and CDR2 SASEGT. Trimming took 4 bases from V and 7 from J; bases not matched to a gene: 2. The CDR3 has 13 amino acids. In nucleotides, the CDR3 is TGTGCCAGCAGTGGAGCGGGAGTCGGGGAGCTGTTTTTT. Translation gives CASSGAGVGELFF.

The chain has TRBV24-1 and TRBJ2-5, with 10 bases matching TRBD1. V shed 2 bases and J 5 bases; nucleotides not matched to a gene: 7. The CDR3 contains 16 residues. CDR1 is KGHDR and CDR2 is SFDVKD in the germline V gene. The CDR3 region has the DNA TGTGCCACCAGTGATTACCGGGACAGGGGTGGGGAGACCCAGTACTTC. It specifies CATSDYRDRGGETQYF.

V and J are TRBV4-3 and TRBJ2-3; maybe TRBD2 (6 bases). In germline, CDR1 is LGHNA, CDR2 YSLEER. The CDR3 contains 16 residues. With 0 bases removed from V and 4 bases from J, the gap between germline ends came to 14 bases. DNA of the CDR3: TGCGCCAGCAGCCAAGAAATAGGGCTAGCGCCAGATACGCAGTATTTT. It yields the protein CASSQEIGLAPDTQYF.

The rearrangement joins TRBV6-6 to TRBJ2-7; D possibly corresponds to TRBD2 (6 bases). V shed 5 bases and J shed 6 bases, with 20 bases lying between them. CDR1 is MNHNY, CDR2 SVGAGI, per germline (reference sequence). This CDR3 contains 15 residues. DNA for the CDR3: TGTGCCAGCAGTCCCCGGGGACTGGCCCCTTCCGAGCAGTACTTC. Its translation is CASSPRGLAPSEQYF.

This clone was seen a handful of times. The chain recombines TRBV21-1 with TRBJ2-1. TRBV21-1 constitutes a pseudogene. This CDR3 spans 15 amino acids. This CDR3 reads CASSNGPVQYNEQFF. The CDR3 bases are TGTGCCAGCAGCAACGGGCCTGTACAATACAATGAGCAGTTCTTC.

This sequence joins TRBV5-1 and TRBJ1-3; D is unresolved. CDR1 and CDR2 from the germline V gene are SGHRS and YFSETQ. V was pared by 5 bases and J by 2 bases, with 14 bases between. The CDR3 has 15 residues. CDR3 bases: TGCGCCAGCAGTACCCGGACGGGAACTGGAAACACCATATATTTT. Its protein is CASSTRTGTGNTIYF.